The TCR beta chain described here comes from a study of shared clonotypes between healthy human individuals. Study summary: Plates per donor: three CD4 naive, three CD4 memory, two CD8 naive, one CD8 memory. Regarding the study as a whole: Clonotype sharing across several donors was observed for around 5% of naive CD4 clonotypes. Against clonotypes common to all four donors, non-shared ones had lower generation probabilities.

Note on this clone: As yet, its antigen is unknown.

Germline CDR1 is SGHVS and CDR2 is FQNEAQ. This CDR3 contains 14 residues. V was pared by 5 bases and J by 0 bases, with 9 bases between. CD45RO-negative, CCR7-positively selected cells formed the naive CD8 fraction, excluding terminally differentiated effector memory CD45RA+ cells. TCRdb's copy holds only in-frame clones and misses some; the assay was immunoSEQ multiplex PCR. The sample consists of 2 million to 2.5 million clones, about 92% of them appearing once. The chain uses TRBV7-8 and TRBJ2-3; no firm D call. The source material was naive CD8+ T cells from PBMCs. The receptor's source is a man between 18 and 35 years old in good health. Some clones in this sample may be carry-over from other donors' samples. DNA of the CDR3: TGTGCCAGCAGCACCCCTAAGAGCACAGATACGCAGTATTTT. Residues: CASSTPKSTDTQYF.